This note documents a single T cell receptor (beta chain) sequence. Original handling: Amplification from reference gene primers served as the basis for estimated nucleated cell counts. Clones were sequenced by immunoSEQ multiplex PCR, and TCRdb holds only the in-frame ones, with some missing. That table supplies the V and J calls and clone size; D and trimming were determined from the DNA. The sample shows about 150,000 clones, roughly 90% of them seen only once. These data are taken from a study of blood T cell repertoires in COVID-19. Participants, about 18 to 90 years old, spanned approximately 26 US areas. Participants were placed into cohorts based on the clinical history they reported. Recovery meant two consecutive negative NP/OP PCR tests, professional clearance, or resolved symptoms. The specimen sequenced was PBMCs or T cells enriched from blood (not recorded which). The source of this sequence is a man between 45 and 60 years old who had recovered from COVID-19.

The CDR3 region is CASSVGGNQPQHF. The DNA for the CDR3 is TGTGCCAGCAGCGTAGGGGGCAATCAGCCCCAGCATTTT. The J gene is TRBJ1-5, the V gene TRBV3-1 (or the pseudogene TRBV3-2); D perhaps matches TRBD1 (5 bases). The ends were cut back, 5 bases at V and 2 bases at J, with 7 bases in the middle. CDR3 length: 13 amino acids. From germline, CDR1 is LGHDT and CDR2 YNNKEL (reference sequence).